Below are 32 T cell receptor beta chains sequenced from a single sample in a study of T-cell reconstitution after alpha-beta-depleted transplantation in children. The authors prepared the TCRbeta library with unique molecular identifiers. Via MiXCR, TCRdb re-called the PCR reads, giving one row per CDR3 protein. The sample holds 98,000 or so distinct CDR3 sequences, almost 6.5% seen once. The sequences come from PBMCs, mostly from graft donor cells, collected 360 days after TCRalphabeta/CD19-depleted stem cell transplant. The receptors come from a male patient aged 2 to 9 who had a stem cell transplant for acute lymphoblastic leukemia, so the T cells may come from the graft donor.

This clonotype was seen at least ten times. The chain links TRBV9 to TRBJ1-2, with D unclear. V shed 2 bases and J shed 4 bases, with 9 bases lying between them. This CDR3 is 13 amino acids long. Germline V gene sequence: CDR1 SGDLS, CDR2 YYNGEE. The CDR3 here is CASSVPGPYGYTF. The CDR3 DNA reads TGTGCCAGCAGCGTCCCGGGCCCCTATGGCTACACCTTC.

The sample holds a few counts of this clonotype. This sequence joins TRBV20-1 and TRBJ1-5, with a possible D match to TRBD1 (5 bases). Germline CDR1 DFQATT, CDR2 SNEGSKA (reference sequence). The CDR3 runs 17 residues. V was trimmed by 2 bases and J by 5 bases, leaving 22 bases between them. CDR3: CSARMTPRGPSDQPQHF. The DNA for the CDR3 is TGCAGTGCTAGAATGACCCCCCGGGGCCCCTCGGATCAGCCCCAGCATTTT.

This clonotype was counted a few times. This chain links TRBV9 with TRBJ2-3; D might be TRBD1 or TRBD2, each matching 5 bases. V lost 0 bases, J lost 5 bases, and 10 bases lay in between. Looked up from germline, CDR1 is SGDLS and CDR2 is YYNGEE. The CDR3 consists of 14 residues. The CDR3 nucleotides are TGTGCCAGCAGCGTAGCCGGGGCTGGAGATACGCAGTATTTT. Translation: CASSVAGAGDTQYF.

This clonotype has just a few counts. The chain is built from TRBV5-5 and TRBJ1-1; D call uncertain. V was clipped by 5 bases and J by 6 bases, with 17 bases between them. From germline, CDR1 is SGHKS and CDR2 YYEKEE (reference sequence). The CDR3 is 14 residues long. CDR3 coding DNA: TGTGCCAGCAGTACGGACGGGTCCGAAGCTGAAGCTTTCTTT. Translated, it gives CASSTDGSEAEAFF.

A few counts support this clonotype. The chain has TRBV9 and TRBJ2-7; tentative D call: TRBD1 (5 bases). This CDR3 has 17 amino acids. Trimming shortened V by 3 bases and J by 2 bases, and 21 bases separated the two germline ends. The V gene's germline CDR1 is SGDLS and CDR2 YYNGEE. The CDR3 DNA sequence: TGTGCCAGCAGCGGAAGAGCAGGGCCAACTGGCGCCTACGAGCAGTACTTC. Its protein product is CASSGRAGPTGAYEQYF.

This clonotype was counted ten times or more. V gene TRBV10-3 combines with J gene TRBJ2-7; D unresolved. Looked up from germline, CDR1 is ENHRY and CDR2 is SYGVKD. Trimming removed 0 bases at V and 3 bases at J, with 6 bases between. This CDR3 is built from 13 residues. The CDR3 is CAISESGYYEQYF. The CDR3 coding sequence is TGTGCCATCAGTGAGTCAGGGTACTACGAGCAGTACTTC.

The chain has TRBV6-5 and TRBJ1-5, with 9 bases lining up with TRBD1. Per the germline V gene, CDR1 is MNHEY and CDR2 is SVGAGI. There are 15 residues in the CDR3. The J segment lost 5 bases and the V segment lost 0 bases, leaving 2 bases of the junction unmatched. CDR3 region: CASSYSRDRDQPQHF. Here the CDR3 DNA reads TGTGCCAGCAGTTACTCAAGGGACAGGGATCAGCCCCAGCATTTT.

This clonotype occurred many times. The chain has TRBV20-1 and TRBJ1-1, with D unclear. This CDR3 has 14 residues. CDR1 and CDR2 (germline): DFQATT, SNEGSKA (reference sequence). The V gene lost 5 bases and the J gene lost 0 bases, with 13 bases spanning the gap. CDR3 DNA: TGCAGTGCTTCCCGCGAGGGCATGAACACTGAAGCTTTCTTT. Amino acids: CSASREGMNTEAFF.

The chain joins TRBV7-9 to TRBJ2-7, with TRBD1 as a possible D gene (6 bases). The CDR3 runs 14 residues. Germline assignment: CDR1 SEHNR and CDR2 FQNEAQ (reference sequence). V lost 5 bases and J lost 3, with 14 bases in between. As DNA, the CDR3 is TGTGCCAGCAGCACTTCTAGGGGGATCTACGAGCAGTACTTC. The encoded protein is CASSTSRGIYEQYF.

This rearrangement joins TRBV7-2 to TRBJ2-7; D gene uncertain. The V and J ends lost 5 bases and 1 base respectively, with 6 bases between them. This CDR3 has 12 amino acids. Germline V lookup: CDR1 SGHTA, CDR2 FQGNSA. The CDR3 sequence: CASSMGSYEQYF. As DNA, the CDR3 is TGTGCCAGCAGCATGGGTTCCTACGAGCAGTACTTC.

There are a few counts of this clonotype. This chain joins TRBV15 and TRBJ1-4; a weak D match, TRBD1 (5 bases). Germline CDR1 and CDR2: LNHNV and YYDKDF (reference sequence). CDR3 length equals 13 residues. V was clipped by 5 bases and J by 7 bases, with 11 bases between them. The CDR3 nucleotides are TGTGCCACCAGCGGCAGGGAGGGTGAAAAACTGTTTTTT. Translating it yields CATSGREGEKLFF.

V usage is TRBV6-1 and J usage is TRBJ2-3; weak D call: TRBD2 (6 bases). The CDR3 spans 13 residues. CDR1 is MNHNS, CDR2 SASEGT, per germline. V lost 9 bases, J lost 4 bases, and 14 bases lay in between. The CDR3 region has the DNA TGTGCCAGTGGGACTCCCCACGCAGATACGCAGTATTTT. Translation: CASGTPHADTQYF.

This clonotype was observed many times. J is TRBJ2-3 and V is TRBV6-2 or TRBV6-3; 10 bases are a match to TRBD2. V shed 0 bases and J 4 bases; nucleotides not matched to a gene: 10. The CDR3 totals 18 residues. The germline gives CDR1 MNHEY, CDR2 SVGEGT. CDR3 in amino acids: CASSYSTASGSVADTQYF. CDR3 DNA: TGTGCCAGCAGTTACTCGACGGCTAGCGGGAGTGTCGCAGATACGCAGTATTTT.

The rearrangement links TRBV18 to TRBJ2-6; perhaps TRBD1 as D (6 bases). The V and J ends lost 2 bases and 2 bases respectively, with 10 bases between them. There are 16 residues in the CDR3. In germline, CDR1 is KGHSH, CDR2 LQKENI. The CDR3 here is CASSPTGKAGANVLTF. CDR3 nucleotides: TGTGCCAGCTCACCAACAGGGAAGGCTGGGGCCAACGTCCTGACTTTC.

The V call is TRBV7-3, the J call TRBJ1-1; D possibly corresponds to TRBD1 (6 bases). The V gene's germline CDR1 is SGHTA and CDR2 FQGTGA. The CDR3 length is 19 residues. V was cut by 1 base and J by 6 bases, with 27 bases left in between. The CDR3 is CASSLRPFYSTGGMAEAFF. Here the CDR3 DNA reads TGTGCCAGCAGCTTAAGGCCGTTTTACTCGACAGGCGGCATGGCTGAAGCTTTCTTT.

The table lists this clonotype with many counts. This chain links TRBV6-5 with TRBJ2-7; TRBD1 aligns across 9 bases. The CDR3 runs 16 residues. The ends lost 2 bases at V and 3 bases at J; junction bases unmatched: 8. Germline loops: CDR1 MNHEY, CDR2 SVGAGI. The CDR3 reads CASSYAWDREDYEQYF. DNA of the CDR3: TGTGCCAGCAGTTACGCGTGGGACAGGGAGGACTACGAGCAGTACTTC.

This clonotype was seen more than once but under ten times. The V call is TRBV27, the J call TRBJ2-2; no clear D. The germline V gene has CDR1 MNHEY and CDR2 SMNVEV (reference sequence). The CDR3 runs 11 residues. Trimming pared 6 bases from V and 6 bases from J, leaving 5 bases between. This CDR3 reads CASRRSGELFF. The CDR3, as DNA: TGTGCCAGCAGGAGATCCGGGGAGCTGTTTTTT.

This chain joins TRBV2 and TRBJ2-2, with D unclear. Trimming stripped 6 bases from V and 5 bases from J, with 4 bases between. Germline V gene lookup returns CDR1 SNHLY and CDR2 FYNNEI. CDR3 length: 11 residues. CDR3 sequence reads: CASRGTGELFF. The CDR3 DNA is TGTGCCAGCAGGGGTACCGGGGAGCTGTTTTTT.

This clonotype was detected only a few times. The chain is built from TRBV6-5 and TRBJ2-4; the match to TRBD1 covers 11 bases. Germline CDR1 is MNHEY and CDR2 is SVGAGI. V dropped 2 bases and J dropped 8; count of bases not matched to a gene: 2. The CDR3 contains 14 residues. The chain's CDR3 is CASSYGQGAHIQYF. CDR3 nucleotides: TGTGCCAGCAGTTACGGACAGGGGGCTCACATTCAGTACTTC.

This clonotype was detected only a few times. The chain is built from TRBV5-5 and TRBJ1-5; D may be TRBD1 (5 bases). CDR3 length: 15 amino acids. Germline values: CDR1 SGHKS, CDR2 YYEKEE (reference sequence). V gave up 1 base and J gave up 7 bases, with 15 bases separating them. This CDR3 reads CASSLSSRVEQPQHF. The CDR3, as DNA: TGTGCCAGCAGCTTGTCATCCAGGGTAGAACAGCCCCAGCATTTT.

This clonotype came up many times. The chain joins TRBV7-7 to TRBJ2-7, with D tentatively TRBD1 (5 bases). The CDR3 consists of 13 residues. V lost 3 bases and J 1 base, leaving 7 bases between the germline ends. Germline CDR1 and CDR2: SSHAT and FNYEAQ (reference sequence). CDR3 sequence: CASSLHRSYEQYF. The CDR3 coding sequence is TGTGCCAGCAGCTTGCACAGGTCCTACGAGCAGTACTTC.

The chain uses TRBV9 and TRBJ2-1, with D perhaps matching TRBD2 (6 bases). Trimming pared 1 base from V and 0 bases from J, leaving 14 bases between. CDR1 and CDR2 (germline): SGDLS, YYNGEE. CDR3 length: 17 amino acids. CDR3 protein: CASSVKFLGGSYNEQFF. CDR3 bases: TGTGCCAGCAGCGTAAAATTCCTGGGGGGCTCCTACAATGAGCAGTTCTTC.

Only a few counts were recorded for this clonotype. The chain joins TRBV11-2 to TRBJ2-5; D is uncertain. Per germline, CDR1 SGHAT and CDR2 FQNNGV. The CDR3 sequence is 15 residues long. Trimming cost V 5 bases and J 1 base, with 14 bases left between them. The CDR3 spells CASSVSRAGQETQYF. DNA of the CDR3: TGTGCCAGCAGCGTTAGCCGGGCAGGCCAAGAGACCCAGTACTTC.

This clonotype was seen a handful of times. V is TRBV11-2 and J is TRBJ2-5; 11 bases align to TRBD2. This CDR3 has 18 amino acids. From germline, CDR1 is SGHAT and CDR2 FQNNGV. Trimming took 0 bases from V and 1 from J; bases not matched to a gene: 7. CDR3 nucleotides: TGTGCCAGCAGCTTAGATGGGCTTAGCGGGGGGGGCCAAGAGACCCAGTACTTC. Protein sequence: CASSLDGLSGGGQETQYF.

Of note for this clonotype: At one end the junction does not follow the germline gene, possibly because of a read error. J is TRBJ1-6 and V is TRBV11-2, with TRBD1 matching over 9 bases. In germline, CDR1 is SGHAT, CDR2 FQNNGV. This CDR3 comprises 14 residues. In DNA, the CDR3 is TGTGCCAGCAGCTCAGGACAGGGGTATTCACCCATCCACTTT. Translation gives CASSSGQGYSPIHF.

A few counts support this clonotype. The rearrangement joins TRBV5-1 to TRBJ1-2; no firm D call. The CDR3 sequence is 14 residues long. CDR1 is SGHRS, CDR2 YFSETQ, per germline. Trimming cost V 0 bases and J 6 bases, with 12 bases left between them. The CDR3 DNA reads TGCGCCAGCAGCTTGGAGCGGACGCACGATGGCTACACCTTC. This gives the protein CASSLERTHDGYTF.

This clonotype was seen repeatedly, ten times or more. V and J are TRBV29-1 and TRBJ2-5, with D tentatively TRBD2 (5 bases). Trimming left V 7 bases short and J 1 base short, with 16 bases between. Germline CDR1 reads SQVTM; CDR2 reads ANQGSEA. The CDR3 consists of 14 residues. CDR3 protein: CSAAGPEGQETQYF. CDR3 sequence (DNA): TGCAGCGCCGCCGGGCCCGAGGGCCAAGAGACCCAGTACTTC. Together with reference TRBV29-1 and TRBJ2-5, the CDR3 gives the full variable domain: SAVISQKPSRDICQRGTSLTIQCQVDSQVTMMFWYRQQPGQSLTLIATANQGSEATYESGFVIDKFPISRPNLTFSTLTVSNMSPEDSSIYLCSAAGPEGQETQYFGPGTRLLVL.

This clonotype appeared many times. The chain uses TRBV24-1 and TRBJ1-5; D is ambiguous. Germline assignment: CDR1 KGHDR and CDR2 SFDVKD. V was shortened by 2 bases and J by 7 bases, with 8 bases between the two germline ends. CDR3 length: 13 residues. Here the CDR3 DNA reads TGTGCCACCAGTGATTCCCGCGGGCAGCCCCAGCATTTT. Translation: CATSDSRGQPQHF.

This clonotype has just a few counts. This chain joins TRBV6-2 or TRBV6-3 and TRBJ2-7, with 9 bases aligning to TRBD1. Per germline, CDR1 MNHEY and CDR2 SVGEGT. The CDR3 spans 13 residues. The J segment lost 5 bases and the V segment lost 6 bases, leaving 5 bases of the junction unmatched. The DNA of the CDR3 is TGTGCCAGCAGCTCTTGGACAGGGGACGAGCAGTACTTC. Protein sequence: CASSSWTGDEQYF.

This clonotype was counted at least ten times. The rearrangement uses TRBV28 and TRBJ1-2; 8 nucleotides align to TRBD1. The CDR3 is 14 residues long. Unmatched junction bases numbered 4, after V lost 5 bases and J lost 2 bases. CDR1 is MDHEN, CDR2 SYDVKM, per germline. This CDR3 is CASSLTGDNYGYTF. In nucleotides, the CDR3 is TGTGCCAGCAGTCTGACAGGGGACAACTATGGCTACACCTTC.

This clonotype was counted at least ten times. The V call is TRBV7-9, the J call TRBJ2-3; 7 bases are shared with TRBD2. V lost 5 bases and J lost 8; bases outside the gene matches: 13. Germline V gene data show CDR1 as SEHNR and CDR2 as FQNEAQ (reference sequence). The CDR3 consists of 15 residues. The CDR3 spells CASSRVGRIPLTQYF. The CDR3 DNA follows: TGTGCCAGCAGCCGCGTCGGGAGGATCCCACTTACGCAGTATTTT.

This clonotype was seen repeatedly, ten times or more. This rearrangement joins TRBV12-3 or TRBV12-4 to TRBJ2-7, with 15 bases aligning to TRBD2. This CDR3 comprises 14 residues. V trimming: 5 bases; J trimming: 7 bases; junction bases outside the gene matches: 3. This CDR3 is CASSPGLAGGEQYF. The CDR3 DNA is TGTGCCAGCAGTCCGGGACTAGCGGGAGGTGAGCAGTACTTC.